Listed here are 14 T cell receptor beta chains from one sample, sequenced in a study of human T cells and chemical hapten exposure. The time point: patch test 1, 2 weeks after DPC sensitization. The treatment here: therapeutic diphenylcyclopropenone sensitization with weekly scalp DPC. TCRdb reprocessed the RACE reads with MiXCR, giving one entry per CDR3 protein. The table shows approximately 110,000 distinct CDR3 sequences, with approximately 10% occurring only once. The specimen comprised whole blood, sampled in connection with sensitization to the hapten diphenylcyclopropenone (DPC). These TCRs come from a woman aged 40 to 50 with alopecia areata. Some clones in this sample may be carry-over from other donors' samples.

This clonotype was found a few times. The chain employs TRBV20-1 and TRBJ2-5; 9 nucleotides line up with TRBD1. Germline V gives CDR1 DFQATT, CDR2 SNEGSKA (reference sequence). V shed 6 bases, J shed 7 bases, and the junction held 12 bases outside the gene matches. The CDR3 sequence is 14 residues long. CDR3 region: CSAHRGQGVGTQYF. The DNA of the CDR3 is TGCAGTGCCCACCGGGGACAGGGCGTCGGGACCCAGTACTTC.

This clonotype was counted many times. The chain is built from TRBV11-2 and TRBJ2-3; 9 bases are a match to TRBD2. V trimming: 1 base; J trimming: 6 bases; junction bases outside the gene matches: 2. The CDR3 covers 14 residues. The V gene's germline CDR1 is SGHAT and CDR2 FQNNGV. The CDR3 is CASSLGTSADTQYF. The CDR3 DNA sequence: TGTGCCAGCAGCTTAGGGACTAGCGCCGATACGCAGTATTTT.

This clonotype came up a few times. The rearrangement joins TRBV10-1 to TRBJ2-1; D might be TRBD1 or TRBD2, each matching 5 bases. Germline V gene data show CDR1 as WNHNN and CDR2 as SYGVQD (reference sequence). Trimming stripped 8 bases from V and 5 bases from J, with 10 bases between. The CDR3 is 12 residues long. CDR3 coding DNA: TGCGCCAGCGGGACCAACAACAATGAGCAGTTCTTC. This encodes CASGTNNNEQFF.

Comment on this clonotype: Compared with germline, one end of the junction differs, possibly owing to a read error. The chain carries TRBV4-2 and TRBJ2-3; 12 bases match TRBD2. CDR3 length: 15 residues. Germline V gene lookup returns CDR1 LGHNA and CDR2 YNFKEQ. CDR3 nucleotide sequence: TGTGCCAGCAGCCAAGCAGCTAGCGGGGGGGATATGCAGTATTTT. Translation gives CASSQAASGGDMQYF.

This clonotype was seen many times. This chain uses TRBV7-2 with TRBJ1-6, with 10 bases identical to TRBD1. Germline CDR1 and CDR2: SGHTA and FQGNSA. There are 17 residues in the CDR3. The trim removed 5 bases at V and 1 base at J, leaving 5 bases unmatched. CDR3 DNA: TGTGCCAGCAGCCTAAGACAGGGGGCTTCCTATAATTCACCCCTCCACTTT. Amino acid sequence: CASSLRQGASYNSPLHF.

This clonotype was detected a few times. The gene calls are TRBV4-3 and TRBJ2-3; no clear D. CDR3 length: 17 residues. Per the germline V gene, CDR1 is LGHNA and CDR2 is YSLEER. The V end was cut by 0 bases, the J end by 2 bases, with 15 bases between. CDR3 region: CASSQDSGLPNTDTQYF. The CDR3 bases are TGCGCCAGCAGCCAAGATTCCGGGCTCCCTAACACAGATACGCAGTATTTT.

This clonotype was picked up a small number of times. This chain links TRBV18 with TRBJ1-4, with TRBD1 matching 8 bases. The CDR3 extends over 14 amino acids. Germline V lookup: CDR1 KGHSH, CDR2 LQKENI. J lost 5 bases, V lost 3 bases, and 2 bases had no gene match. This chain's CDR3 is CASSPDRVNEKLFF. CDR3 coding DNA: TGTGCCAGCTCACCGGACAGGGTAAATGAAAAACTGTTTTTT.

This clonotype has only a few counts. This chain links TRBV7-2 with TRBJ1-1, with D possibly being TRBD1 (5 bases). Germline assignment: CDR1 SGHTA and CDR2 FQGNSA. This CDR3 is built from 15 residues. Trimming cost V 3 bases and J 1 base, with 12 bases left between them. Here the CDR3 reads CASSFSGTTNTEAFF. CDR3 coding DNA: TGTGCCAGCAGCTTTTCCGGGACGACGAACACTGAAGCTTTCTTT. Based on the CDR3 plus reference TRBV7-2 and TRBJ1-1, the full variable domain is GAGVSQSPSNKVTEKGKDVELRCDPISGHTALYWYRQSLGQGLEFLIYFQGNSAPDKSGLPSDRFSAERTGGSVSTLTIQRTQQEDSAVYLCASSFSGTTNTEAFFGQGTRLTVV.

The chain couples TRBV6-2 or TRBV6-3 to TRBJ2-5; 7 bases are a match to TRBD2. In germline, CDR1 is MNHEY, CDR2 SVGEGT. The CDR3 is 14 amino acids. V trimming: 5 bases; J trimming: 0 bases; junction bases outside the gene matches: 3. The CDR3 protein is CASSAGGYQETQYF. The CDR3 region has the DNA TGTGCCAGCAGTGCCGGGGGGTACCAAGAGACCCAGTACTTC.

The chain couples TRBV6-1 to TRBJ1-1; no reliable D call. Germline V gene lookup returns CDR1 MNHNS and CDR2 SASEGT. This CDR3 is built from 13 residues. Trimming took off 4 bases at V and 1 base at J, with 7 bases between the two ends. CDR3 amino acids: CASSVDPNTEAFF. The CDR3 region has the DNA TGTGCCAGCAGTGTGGACCCGAACACTGAAGCTTTCTTT.

This clonotype was recorded many times. The chain recombines TRBV12-3 or TRBV12-4 with TRBJ2-3, with unresolved D. The CDR3 extends over 12 amino acids. Trimming removed 6 bases from V and 6 bases from J, with 10 bases in between. The CDR3 is CASSPAFDTQYF. The CDR3 DNA reads TGTGCCAGCAGCCCAGCGTTCGATACGCAGTATTTT.

In its sample, this clonotype was seen many times. The chain couples TRBV3-1 to TRBJ2-4, with a weak D call TRBD2 (5 bases). The CDR3 sequence is 18 residues long. Deletions cut 4 bases from V and 0 bases from J, with 19 bases between. Germline V gene lookup returns CDR1 LGHDT and CDR2 YNNKEL (reference sequence). The CDR3 sequence: CASSPTGLGKLAKNIQYF. CDR3 in DNA: TGTGCCAGCAGCCCGACCGGACTGGGGAAGTTAGCCAAAAACATTCAGTACTTC.

A word on this clonotype: Just one base apart from a much larger clone, this may be a read error. The DNA for the CDR3 is TGTGCCAGCGCCGGGACTAGCGGGGGGGATGAGCAGTTCTTC. Translated, it gives CASAGTSGGDEQFF. The V call is TRBV7-2, the J call TRBJ2-1; 16 nucleotides align to TRBD2. The germline V gene has CDR1 SGHTA and CDR2 FQGNSA. This CDR3 has 14 residues. V lost 8 bases and J lost 8; bases outside the gene matches: 3. The full variable domain, completed using reference TRBV7-2 and TRBJ2-1, is GAGVSQSPSNKVTEKGKDVELRCDPISGHTALYWYRQSLGQGLEFLIYFQGNSAPDKSGLPSDRFSAERTGGSVSTLTIQRTQQEDSAVYLCASAGTSGGDEQFFGPGTRLTVL.

The V and J genes are TRBV7-9 and TRBJ2-5, with D uncertain. The CDR3 consists of 15 residues. Between the trimmed V and J ends, which lost 1 base and 5 bases, there was a span of 14 bases. Germline CDR1 is SEHNR and CDR2 is FQNEAQ (reference sequence). This CDR3 reads CASSLGTTTRETQYF. CDR3 bases: TGTGCCAGCAGCTTAGGGACGACGACCCGGGAGACCCAGTACTTC.